This TCR beta chain appears in the sequencing data of a study of T cell responses to AZD1222 COVID-19 vaccine. Between the trimmed V and J ends, which lost 0 bases and 3 bases, there was a span of 9 bases. In germline, CDR1 is MGHRA, CDR2 YSYEKL. CDR3 length: 15 amino acids. Study-level findings and limits: Vaccine-related CD4 TCRs covered spike, predominating at 160-218 and 743-854.

Sequenced by immunoSEQ multiplex PCR; TCRdb stores in-frame clones only, minus some. The table has 150,000 to 200,000 clones, around nine tenths seen once. For this clone: Its target is unknown.

The source material was peripheral blood, sampled on day 0 of AZD1222 vaccination. J is TRBJ1-5 and V is TRBV4-1; D unclear. The TCR comes from an adult in good health. CDR3 sequence (DNA): TGCGCCAGCAGCCAAGAAGCAGCGATCAATCAGCCCCAGCATTTT. It specifies CASSQEAAINQPQHF.